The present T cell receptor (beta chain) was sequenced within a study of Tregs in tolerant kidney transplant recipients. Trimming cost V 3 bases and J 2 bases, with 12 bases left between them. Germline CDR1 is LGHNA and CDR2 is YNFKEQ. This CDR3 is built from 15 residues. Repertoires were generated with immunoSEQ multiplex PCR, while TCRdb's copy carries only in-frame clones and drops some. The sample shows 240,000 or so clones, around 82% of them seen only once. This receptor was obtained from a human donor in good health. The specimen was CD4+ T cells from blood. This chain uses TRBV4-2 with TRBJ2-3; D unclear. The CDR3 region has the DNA TGTGCCAGCAGCCAGGGCGGCCCGCCCACAGATACGCAGTATTTT. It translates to CASSQGGPPTDTQYF.